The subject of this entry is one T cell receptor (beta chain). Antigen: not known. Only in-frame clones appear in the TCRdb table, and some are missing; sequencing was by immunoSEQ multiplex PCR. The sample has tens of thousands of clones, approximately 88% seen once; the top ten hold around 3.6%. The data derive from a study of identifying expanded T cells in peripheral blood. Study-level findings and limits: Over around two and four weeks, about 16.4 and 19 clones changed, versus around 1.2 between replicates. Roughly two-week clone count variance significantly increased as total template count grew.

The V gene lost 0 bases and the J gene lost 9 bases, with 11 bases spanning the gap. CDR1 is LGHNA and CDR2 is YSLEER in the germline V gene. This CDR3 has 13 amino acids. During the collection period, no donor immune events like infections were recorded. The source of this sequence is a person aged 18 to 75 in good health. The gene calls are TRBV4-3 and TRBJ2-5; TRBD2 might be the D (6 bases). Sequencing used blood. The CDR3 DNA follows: TGCGCCAGCAGCCAAGATAGAGCTAGCGCCCAGTACTTC. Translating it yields CASSQDRASAQYF.